This T cell receptor (beta chain) was observed in a study of ipilimumab plus nivolumab after autologous stem cell transplantation. At the level of the study: Typical patient got 5 ipilimumab doses and about eight nivolumab doses (median). The DLBCL cohort had primary refractory and relapsed disease, with 18-month progression-free survival of around 84% and 29%.

Study-level results: TCR repertoire, Treg phenotype and gut microbiota reportedly support more study of this approach.

Generated by immunoSEQ multiplex PCR, the TCRdb table keeps only in-frame clones and is missing some. The table includes roughly 16,000 clones, more than 60% detected once. Concerning this clone: Its target is not known.

Starting 14 to 28 days after autologous transplant, ipilimumab 1 mg/kg was given. The CDR3 consists of 15 residues. V was pared by 1 base and J by 0 bases, with 9 bases between. The V gene's germline CDR1 is SGDLS and CDR2 YYNGEE. V and J are TRBV9 and TRBJ2-3, with no clear D. The sequence came from a male donor with diffuse large B-cell lymphoma. The material was PBMCs, obtained in a trial of ipilimumab plus nivolumab as post-transplant consolidation. The DNA for the CDR3 is TGTGCCAGCAGCGTATTGGATGCTAGCACAGATACGCAGTATTTT. Translation: CASSVLDASTDTQYF.